Below, 19 T cell receptor beta chains from the same sample are listed, as sequenced in a study of blood T cell repertoires in COVID-19. Here immunoSEQ multiplex PCR was the method, and the copy in TCRdb shows in-frame clones only, minus some. The sample lists 220,000 or so clones, approximately 86% occurring once. Sequenced input: peripheral blood. The receptors derive from a woman in her fifties or sixties with COVID-19, enrolled during active disease.

The CDR3 sequence is CASSLAESGTPEAFF. CDR3 nucleotide sequence: TGCGCCAGCAGCTTGGCCGAATCGGGAACCCCTGAAGCTTTCTTT. The rearrangement uses TRBV5-1 and TRBJ1-1, with D unclear. The CDR3 consists of 15 residues. V lost 0 bases, J lost 6 bases, and 15 bases lay in between. Germline values: CDR1 SGHRS, CDR2 YFSETQ.

The chain has TRBV11-2 and TRBJ1-1; 9 bases fit TRBD1. V dropped 4 bases and J dropped 6; count of bases not matched to a gene: 12. From germline, CDR1 is SGHAT and CDR2 FQNNGV. CDR3 length: 16 amino acids. The CDR3 bases are TGTGCCAGCAGCTCCCGGGACAGGGTGATTGGATCTGAAGCTTTCTTT. This codes for CASSSRDRVIGSEAFF.

This chain uses TRBV29-1 with TRBJ1-1; D might be TRBD1 (6 bases). Germline-derived CDR1 and CDR2 are SQVTM and ANQGSEA. The CDR3 spans 11 residues. Trimming left V 7 bases short and J 8 bases short, with 14 bases between. The CDR3 bases are TGCAGCGCCCAGACAGGTCCCGAAGCTTTCTTT. This encodes CSAQTGPEAFF.

J is TRBJ1-5 and V is TRBV10-1, with TRBD1 matching 10 bases. The CDR3 is made up of 16 amino acids. The V gene end was trimmed by 6 bases and the J gene end by 2 bases; junction bases not matched to a gene: 7. Germline V gene sequence: CDR1 WNHNN, CDR2 SYGVQD (reference sequence). This CDR3 reads CASRGQGTAGNQPQHF. In DNA, the CDR3 is TGCGCCAGCAGGGGACAGGGGACAGCTGGCAATCAGCCCCAGCATTTT.

DNA for the CDR3: TGTGCCAGCAGCTCTCGACAGCCTTCCTACGAGCAGTACGTC. Translated, it gives CASSSRQPSYEQYV. V and J are TRBV13 and TRBJ2-7, with D possibly TRBD1 on 5 matching bases. Germline loops: CDR1 PRHDT, CDR2 FYEKMQ (reference sequence). The CDR3 spans 14 residues. V was pared by 4 bases and J by 1 base, with 11 bases between.

This clone was counted a single time. This sequence joins TRBV5-1 and TRBJ1-2; unclear D gene. This CDR3 has 13 amino acids. Per the germline V gene, CDR1 is SGHRS and CDR2 is YFSETQ. V lost 2 bases and J lost 8, with 13 bases in between. The CDR3 here is CASSFLGREGYTF. CDR3 nucleotide sequence: TGCGCCAGCAGCTTTCTAGGCAGAGAAGGCTACACCTTC.

This clone was seen just once. V gene TRBV25-1 combines with J gene TRBJ1-4, with TRBD1 matching over 7 bases. The V segment lost 4 bases and the J segment 7 bases; nucleotides outside the gene matches: 9. The CDR3 sequence is 15 residues long. The germline V gene encodes CDR1 MGHDK and CDR2 SYGVNS. CDR3: CASSAPTGNIEKLFF. Written as DNA, the CDR3 is TGTGCCAGCAGTGCCCCGACAGGGAACATTGAAAAACTGTTTTTT.

This chain links TRBV3-1 (or the pseudogene TRBV3-2) with TRBJ1-1; the match to TRBD1 covers 10 bases. V shed 11 bases, J shed 7 bases, and the junction held 10 bases outside the gene matches. Germline loops: CDR1 LGHDT, CDR2 YNNKEL (reference sequence). This CDR3 has 13 amino acids. The CDR3 sequence: CAVGGDRGNEAFF. In DNA form, the CDR3 reads TGTGCCGTGGGGGGGGACAGGGGTAATGAAGCTTTCTTT.

This clone was counted a few times. The rearrangement joins TRBV2 to TRBJ2-2; TRBD1 is a possible D gene (6 bases). The germline V gene encodes CDR1 SNHLY and CDR2 FYNNEI. With 9 bases removed from V and 5 bases from J, the gap between germline ends came to 13 bases. The CDR3 covers 13 residues. CDR3 loop: CASSGHSTGELFF. DNA for the CDR3: TGTGCCAGTTCGGGACACTCAACCGGGGAGCTGTTTTTT.

This chain connects TRBV5-8 to TRBJ1-4; D not certain. The CDR3 totals 13 residues. CDR1 is SGHTS and CDR2 is YDEGEE in the germline V gene. The V gene lost 0 bases and the J gene lost 5 bases, with 5 bases spanning the gap. CDR3 residues: CASSLVRNEKLFF. CDR3 bases: TGTGCCAGCAGCTTGGTACGGAATGAAAAACTGTTTTTT.

This chain links TRBV11-3 with TRBJ2-1; TRBD2 agrees at 8 bases. Germline CDR1 is SGHNT and CDR2 is YENEEA. Trimming took 3 bases from V and 13 from J; bases not matched to a gene: 8. The CDR3 runs 13 residues. The DNA for the CDR3 is TGTGCCAGCAGCTTTTCCGGGACTAGTCAACAGTTCTTC. Encoded protein: CASSFSGTSQQFF. Using reference TRBV11-3 and TRBJ2-1 for the parts outside the CDR3, the full variable domain is EAGVVQSPRYKIIEKKQPVAFWCNPISGHNTLYWYLQNLGQGPELLIRYENEEAVDDSQLPKDRFSAERLKGVDSTLKIQPAELGDSAVYLCASSFSGTSQQFFGPGTRLTVL.

The rearrangement uses TRBV3-1 (or the pseudogene TRBV3-2) and TRBJ1-6; D unresolved. V shed 2 bases and J shed 6 bases, with 14 bases lying between them. Germline assignment: CDR1 LGHDT and CDR2 YNNKEL (reference sequence). The CDR3 is 16 residues long. The CDR3 sequence is CASSQIYPGSNSPLHF. For the CDR3, the DNA is TGTGCCAGCAGCCAAATCTATCCGGGGAGTAATTCACCCCTCCACTTT.

The rearrangement links TRBV19 to TRBJ1-2; 7 bases fit TRBD1. The CDR3 contains 13 residues. J lost 10 bases, V lost 5 bases, and 10 bases had no gene match. Germline CDR1 and CDR2: LNHDA and SQIVND (reference sequence). The CDR3 nucleotides are TGTGCCAGTAGTCCCTCGACAGGGTTGACCTACACCTTC. Translation gives CASSPSTGLTYTF.

The rearrangement joins TRBV4-1 to TRBJ2-1, with TRBD1 as a possible D gene (5 bases). Germline V gene sequence: CDR1 MGHRA, CDR2 YSYEKL. V lost 4 bases to trimming and J lost 9 bases, with 7 bases between them. The CDR3 length is 11 residues. CDR3 amino acids: CASSRGFEQFF. CDR3 DNA: TGCGCCAGCAGCCGGGGCTTTGAGCAGTTCTTC.

V is TRBV5-6 and J is TRBJ1-2; 10 bases line up with TRBD1. The V segment lost 4 bases and the J segment 3 bases; nucleotides outside the gene matches: 9. The CDR3 has 16 amino acids. Germline-derived CDR1 and CDR2 are SGHDT and YYEEEE. The CDR3 region is CASSPSGTGEHYGYTF. CDR3 DNA: TGTGCCAGCAGCCCTTCCGGGACAGGGGAACACTATGGCTACACCTTC.

This sequence joins TRBV5-1 and TRBJ1-1, with D perhaps TRBD1 (6 bases). Germline values: CDR1 SGHRS, CDR2 YFSETQ. The CDR3 length is 16 residues. V was cut by 2 bases and J by 1 base, with 15 bases left in between. The CDR3: CASSFTGKGGNTEAFF. The CDR3 region has the DNA TGCGCCAGCAGCTTTACAGGGAAAGGTGGGAACACTGAAGCTTTCTTT.

The V gene is TRBV12-3 or TRBV12-4, the J gene TRBJ1-2, with D hard to call. CDR3 length: 13 amino acids. V was trimmed by 3 bases and J by 0 bases, leaving 5 bases between them. This CDR3 is CASSFAANYGYTF. The DNA for the CDR3 is TGTGCCAGCAGTTTTGCAGCTAACTATGGCTACACCTTC.

J is TRBJ2-2 and V is TRBV9; possibly TRBD1 for D (5 bases). Germline CDR1 reads SGDLS; CDR2 reads YYNGEE. The CDR3 is made up of 15 amino acids. V was clipped by 4 bases and J by 4 bases, with 14 bases between them. Here the CDR3 reads CASSSSRAITGELFF. CDR3 DNA: TGTGCCAGCAGCTCGAGCAGGGCGATCACCGGGGAGCTGTTTTTT.

This chain uses TRBV24-1 with TRBJ2-3, with 9 bases fitting TRBD1. The CDR3 runs to 16 residues. The germline V gene has CDR1 KGHDR and CDR2 SFDVKD. After removal of 4 bases from V and 5 bases from J, the junction contained 9 bases not matched to a gene. The CDR3 sequence is CATSDLRDRVGDTQYF. CDR3 nucleotide sequence: TGTGCCACCAGTGACCTCCGGGACAGGGTGGGAGATACGCAGTATTTT.